This T cell receptor beta chain is from a study of prognosis after radiotherapy for stage I lung cancer. Overall study context: Nobody among the patients got concurrent therapy with stereotactic body radiotherapy.

This CDR3 comprises 16 residues. From germline, CDR1 is SGHRS and CDR2 YFSETQ. Trimming at V came to 4 bases and at J to 5 bases, leaving 7 bases not matched to a gene. This clonotype was counted ten times or more. The target antigen is unknown. The genomic DNA TCR beta CDR3 region underwent two rounds of multiplex PCR. For every TRBV and TRBJ gene, a specific primer was used in first-round PCR. One entry per CDR3 protein results from TCRdb running MiXCR on the multiplex PCR reads. The table includes about 59,000 distinct CDR3 sequences, 26% detected once. Notes on the study in general: After stereotactic body radiation therapy, median unique TCR clones were 6,861, down from approximately 10,000. Lower values of Shannon entropy after stereotactic body radiation therapy were seen in patients who developed distant metastases. Any tumor specificity that the expanded TCR clones may have had was not determined.

The material was PBMCs, obtained before or after stereotactic body radiation therapy (not recorded which). The rearrangement joins TRBV5-1 to TRBJ2-3, with 13 bases that match TRBD2. This TCR was sampled from a donor of 50 years or more with non-small cell lung cancer. CDR3 bases: TGCGCCAGCAGCCAAACTAGCGGGGGGGCCGTAGATACGCAGTATTTT. It specifies CASSQTSGGAVDTQYF.